These T cell receptor beta chains were read from a single sample in a study of shared clonotypes between healthy human individuals. Assay used: immunoSEQ multiplex PCR; TCRdb lists only in-frame clones, some missing. The top ten hold approximately 0.37% of the sample, which has fewer than 2.5 million clones, 93% seen once. The sample consisted of naive CD4+ T cells from PBMCs. These receptors were collected from a man between 18 and 35 years old in good health. Some clones in this sample may be carry-over from other donors' samples. Both conserved end residues are part of each CDR3. The D gene is left open where the match is weak. A clone size is listed for some rows: how often the clone was seen (once, few, many), or a class if it is expanded.

v_call	clone_size	d_call	j_call	cdr3_nt	cdr3_aa
TRBV5-5	NA	NA	TRBJ2-7	TGTGCCAGCAGCCCGGACATATTGCCCTACGAGCAGTACTTC	CASSPDILPYEQYF
TRBV18	NA	NA	TRBJ1-3	TGTGCCAGCTCACCACCGGGGACTGGAAACACCATATATTTT	CASSPPGTGNTIYF
TRBV6-5	once	NA	TRBJ2-7	TGTGCCAGCAGTTCGGAGGTAAAGCAGTACTTC	CASSSEVKQYF
TRBV5-1	once	NA	TRBJ1-1	TGCGCCAGCAGCTTGGCCGCCATAGGCACTGAAGCTTTCTTT	CASSLAAIGTEAFF
TRBV7-9	NA	NA	TRBJ1-4	TGTGCCAGCAGCCCAGATAGGGGGGAACTGTTTTTT	CASSPDRGELFF
TRBV5-5	NA	NA	TRBJ2-5	TGTGCCAGCAGCCCGGACAGTCAAGAGACCCAGTACTTC	CASSPDSQETQYF
TRBV7-3	NA	NA	TRBJ1-3	TGTGCCAGCAGCCCCACTGGCTCTGGAAACACCATATATTTT	CASSPTGSGNTIYF
TRBV28	NA	TRBD1	TRBJ1-1	TGTGCCAGCAGTCCTCCGGACAGGGAAGCTTTCTTT	CASSPPDREAFF
TRBV5-1	NA	NA	TRBJ2-3	TGCGCCAGCAGCTTGGGTGGAACTAGCACAGATACGCAGTATTTT	CASSLGGTSTDTQYF
TRBV7-2	NA	NA	TRBJ2-2	TGTGCCAGCAGCTTAACTTCAGGGAGCGGCACCGGGGAGCTGTTTTTT	CASSLTSGSGTGELFF
TRBV6-5	NA	TRBD1	TRBJ2-7	TGTGCCAGCAGTGGGACAGCTTACTACGAGCAGTACTTC	CASSGTAYYEQYF
TRBV28	NA	NA	TRBJ1-2	TGTGCCAGCAGTTTCACAAAGGCAGGGGCAGATGGCTACACCTTC	CASSFTKAGADGYTF
TRBV9	once	TRBD1	TRBJ2-1	TGTGCCAGCAGCCCCCCTCCTCGGACAGGGGGCGGAGGAGCCACCTACAATGAGCAGTTCTTC	CASSPPPRTGGGGATYNEQFF
TRBV9	NA	NA	TRBJ1-6	TGTGCCAGCAGCCCACGGGGAAGTTATAATTCACCCCTCCACTTT	CASSPRGSYNSPLHF
TRBV5-3	NA	NA	TRBJ2-1	TGTGCCAGAAGCTTCGTGGGAGGGGGCCACAATGAGCAGTTCTTC	CARSFVGGGHNEQFF
TRBV5-1	NA	TRBD1	TRBJ2-7	TGCGCCAGCAGGTTGGTGGGACAGGCCCCTTACGAGCAGTACTTC	CASRLVGQAPYEQYF
TRBV5-1	NA	NA	TRBJ2-5	TGCGCCAGCAGCTTGGCCGGGACAAATCAAGAGACCCAGTACTTC	CASSLAGTNQETQYF
TRBV25-1	few	NA	TRBJ1-1	TGTGCCAGCAGTGCATCGGGCCCCCAGAAAGCTTTCTTT	CASSASGPQKAFF
TRBV19	once	NA	TRBJ2-7	TGTGCCAGTAGTGACGGGCAGTCGACCCCGCTCGAGCAGTACTTC	CASSDGQSTPLEQYF
TRBV6-1	NA	NA	TRBJ1-2	TGTGCCAGCAGTGAAATTCTCTATGGCTACACCTTC	CASSEILYGYTF
TRBV28	NA	NA	TRBJ2-7	TGTGCCAGCACGAGGGGCTACGAGCAGTACTTC	CASTRGYEQYF
TRBV7-9	NA	NA	TRBJ2-3	TGTGCCAGCAGCCCTGGGTCAACCTCAGATACGCAGTATTTT	CASSPGSTSDTQYF
TRBV5-4	NA	TRBD1	TRBJ1-1	TGTGCCAGCAACTCAGGGGGTGGCACTGAAGCTTTCTTT	CASNSGGGTEAFF
TRBV4-3	NA	NA	TRBJ2-3	TGCGCCAGCAGCCAAGATGCCCTCTCCACAGATACGCAGTATTTT	CASSQDALSTDTQYF
TRBV2	NA	NA	TRBJ1-5	TGTGCCAGCACTGGCCTTAATGGGTTTCAGCCCCAGCATTTT	CASTGLNGFQPQHF
TRBV6-5	NA	NA	TRBJ1-6	TGTGCCAGCAGTCCCCAGGCAGATTCACCCCTCCACTTT	CASSPQADSPLHF
TRBV2	NA	NA	TRBJ1-2	TGTGCCAGCACCACCACCCTGGGCAACTATGGCTACACCTTC	CASTTTLGNYGYTF
TRBV7-2	NA	TRBD2	TRBJ2-5	TGTGCCAGCAGCCCGGGACTAGCGGCGTTAAACCAGTACTTC	CASSPGLAALNQYF
TRBV5-4	NA	TRBD2	TRBJ2-5	TGTGCCAGCAGCTTAGGACTAGCGTGGGAGACCCAGTACTTC	CASSLGLAWETQYF
TRBV27	NA	TRBD1	TRBJ1-1	TGTGCCAGCAGGGTAACAGGGGGCGCTACGGGGAACACTGAAGCTTTCTTT	CASRVTGGATGNTEAFF
TRBV5-4	once	NA	TRBJ2-3	TGTGCCACCCAACTTGGCGGAGGCACAGATACGCAGTATTTT	CATQLGGGTDTQYF
TRBV9	NA	NA	TRBJ1-1	TGTGCCAGCAGCGTAGGAGGTGTGACAGGGAACACTGAAGCTTTCTTT	CASSVGGVTGNTEAFF
TRBV28	NA	NA	TRBJ2-5	TGTGCCAGCAGTTTCCTCGGGTTCCAAGAGACCCAGTACTTC	CASSFLGFQETQYF
TRBV28	NA	NA	TRBJ1-4	TGTGCCAGCAGTTTGGTCTATTTTAATGAAAAACTGTTTTTT	CASSLVYFNEKLFF
TRBV6-5	NA	NA	TRBJ1-5	TGTGCCAGCAGTTACACAGCCGGGGATCAGCCCCAGCATTTT	CASSYTAGDQPQHF
TRBV6-5	NA	NA	TRBJ2-7	TGTGCCAGCAGTTACTCCATTCGACAGGACCTATACGAGCAGTACTTC	CASSYSIRQDLYEQYF
TRBV4-1	few	NA	TRBJ1-1	TGCGCCAGCAGCCAAGATACAGGGATCTCTGAAGCTTTCTTT	CASSQDTGISEAFF
TRBV19	NA	TRBD1	TRBJ2-5	TGTGCCAGTAGCACCCGGGGACAGGGGATCGCCAGGAAGCAGTACTTC	CASSTRGQGIARKQYF
TRBV7-2	NA	TRBD2	TRBJ2-4	TGTGCCAGCAGCTTAATACTAGCGGGAGGTCTAGCCAAAAACATTCAGTACTTC	CASSLILAGGLAKNIQYF
TRBV6-5	NA	NA	TRBJ2-1	TGTGCCAGCAGACGGAGCAATGAGCAGTTCTTC	CASRRSNEQFF
TRBV7-9	NA	NA	TRBJ1-1	TGTGCCAGCAGCTTGAGGGACACTGAAGCTTTCTTT	CASSLRDTEAFF
TRBV27	NA	NA	TRBJ2-1	TGTGCCAGCAAAGTCTGGGGTGAGCAGTTCTTC	CASKVWGEQFF
TRBV19	few	NA	TRBJ1-2	TGTGCCAGTACCACCACGAGTGGCTACACCTTC	CASTTTSGYTF
TRBV7-3	NA	NA	TRBJ2-1	TGTGCCAGCAGCTTACTCCCCGAGGGTGGGGGTGGTGAGCAGTTCTTC	CASSLLPEGGGGEQFF
TRBV9	NA	NA	TRBJ2-2	TGTGCCAGCAGCCCAAGCACGGTTGCCGGGGAGCTGTTTTTT	CASSPSTVAGELFF
TRBV7-2	NA	NA	TRBJ1-1	TGTGCCAGCAGTAACACAAAGTCGGGAAACACTGAAGCTTTCTTT	CASSNTKSGNTEAFF
TRBV30	NA	TRBD2	TRBJ2-3	TGTGCCTGGAGTCCGCCGATAGCGGGATACACAGATACGCAGTATTTT	CAWSPPIAGYTDTQYF
TRBV6-1	NA	NA	TRBJ2-3	TGTGCCAGCAGTGCCTTTCTTCTCGCGGGCCCCATTACGCAGTATTTT	CASSAFLLAGPITQYF
TRBV7-9	NA	NA	TRBJ1-6	TGTGCCAGCAGCTTATCCGGTTCACCCCTCCACTTT	CASSLSGSPLHF
TRBV7-7	NA	TRBD2	TRBJ2-1	TGTGCCAGCAGCTTCGAGGAAAGACTAGCGGGAGGGCCTTGGTTCTTC	CASSFEERLAGGPWFF
TRBV15	NA	NA	TRBJ1-3	TGTGCCACCAGCAGAGATAGGGGCAGAAACACCATATATTTT	CATSRDRGRNTIYF
TRBV7-2	NA	NA	TRBJ1-2	TGTGCCAGCAGCCAGGTCCAGGGCGCGTATGGCTACACCTTC	CASSQVQGAYGYTF
TRBV5-4	NA	NA	TRBJ2-3	TGTGCCAGCGCAAGGGGAACAGATACGCAGTATTTT	CASARGTDTQYF
TRBV29-1	NA	NA	TRBJ1-2	TGCAGCGTTGTCCGGGACTCATCTTATGACTACACCTTC	CSVVRDSSYDYTF
TRBV4-2	NA	TRBD2	TRBJ2-1	TGTGCCAGCAGCCAAGCCAGCGGGAGTGGTGATGAGCAGTTCTTC	CASSQASGSGDEQFF
TRBV6-1	NA	NA	TRBJ1-2	TGTGCCAGCAGTGACGGCCTTCCTTGGCATGGCTACACCTTC	CASSDGLPWHGYTF
TRBV5-1	NA	TRBD1	TRBJ1-2	TGCGCCAGCAGCTTGAGAGGGGAGGGGGCGCATGGCTACACCTTC	CASSLRGEGAHGYTF
TRBV14	NA	NA	TRBJ1-2	TGTGCCAGCAGCCAACAGGTAAGGGGGAACTATGGCTACACCTTC	CASSQQVRGNYGYTF
TRBV28	NA	NA	TRBJ1-3	TGTGCCAGCAGTTTAGGGGGCTCTGGAAACACCATATATTTT	CASSLGGSGNTIYF